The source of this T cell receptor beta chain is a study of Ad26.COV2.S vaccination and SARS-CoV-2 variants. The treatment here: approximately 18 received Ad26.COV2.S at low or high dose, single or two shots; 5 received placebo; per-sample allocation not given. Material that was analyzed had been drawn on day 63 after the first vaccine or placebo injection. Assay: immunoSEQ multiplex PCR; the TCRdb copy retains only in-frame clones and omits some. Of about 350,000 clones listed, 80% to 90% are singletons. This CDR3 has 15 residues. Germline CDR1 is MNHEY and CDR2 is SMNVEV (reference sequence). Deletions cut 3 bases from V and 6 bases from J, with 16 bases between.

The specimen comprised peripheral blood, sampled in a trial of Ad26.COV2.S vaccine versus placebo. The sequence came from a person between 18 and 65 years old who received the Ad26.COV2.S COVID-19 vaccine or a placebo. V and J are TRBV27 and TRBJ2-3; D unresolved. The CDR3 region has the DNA TGTGCCAGCAGTTTGATCAAGGCGAATGGTGATACGCAGTATTTT. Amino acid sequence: CASSLIKANGDTQYF.